This TCR beta chain is from a study of blood T cell repertoires in COVID-19. On the study more broadly: Samples taken during acute and convalescent COVID-19 were collected in the United States, Italy and Spain. From T cells, B-cell-depleted T cells, or PBMCs came the material, which was cDNA or gDNA.

As processed by the authors: Estimates of nucleated cell counts were drawn from the amplification of reference gene primers. The method was immunoSEQ multiplex PCR; TCRdb's version includes in-frame clones alone and lacks a portion of them. V, J and clone size are those of that table, while D and trimming were read from the DNA. Counted here are around 9,800 clones, nearly 90% occurring once; the ten biggest clones make up around 24%. Between the trimmed V and J ends, which lost 3 bases and 2 bases, there was a span of 13 bases. The germline CDR1 and CDR2 sequences are SGHRS and YFSETQ. The CDR3 loop spans 15 amino acids.

The sample comprised peripheral blood. The rearrangement uses TRBV5-1 and TRBJ2-3; TRBD2 is a possible D gene (6 bases). This TCR was sampled from a man between 25 and 39 years old with active or convalescent COVID-19. The CDR3 DNA sequence: TGCGCCAGCAGCTCCGGGGGACCAACCACAGATACGCAGTATTTT. It codes for CASSSGGPTTDTQYF.